This TCR beta chain is drawn from a study of Siglec-9 on CD8 T cells in melanoma. Libraries were prepared by immunoSEQ multiplex PCR; TCRdb keeps only in-frame clonotypes and omits some of them. The sample carries 36,000 or so clones, roughly four fifths recorded once. Trimming cost V 7 bases and J 6 bases; bases outside gene matches: 3. Germline lookup yields CDR1 SGHRS and CDR2 YFSETQ. The CDR3 contains 12 residues. The sequencing input was Siglec-9- CD8+ T cells sorted from blood. The sequence was collected from a human donor in good health. The V and J genes are TRBV5-1 and TRBJ2-1; 8 nucleotides match TRBD1. In DNA form, the CDR3 reads TGCGCCAGCCGACAGGGGATCAATGAGCAGTTCTTC. It translates to CASRQGINEQFF.